A single sample is the source of the 5 T cell receptor beta chains below, sequenced in a study of vaccination and CD4 T cells after COVID-19. Treatment described: roughly 11-day PBMC culture with coronavirus spike peptide pools or control peptides (ViraFEST assay). Their antigen targets remain unknown. With the Oncomine TCR Beta short-read assay, DNA from cultured CD4+ T cells was sequenced. TCRdb reprocessed the PCR reads with MiXCR, giving one entry per CDR3 protein. The data contain 9,900 or so distinct CDR3 sequences, about 61% of them singletons. The sample comprised CD4+ T cells from blood, cultured in vitro. These receptors were taken from a human donor who had recovered from COVID-19.

The chain carries TRBV20-1 and TRBJ2-6; D tentatively reads TRBD1 or TRBD2 (5 bases each). The V and J ends lost 6 bases and 3 bases respectively, with 18 bases between them. This CDR3 is 16 amino acids long. Germline CDR1 is DFQATT and CDR2 is SNEGSKA (reference sequence). Written as DNA, the CDR3 is TGCAGTGCCCAAGGTCGAGGGGCGGGTGGGGCCAACGTCCTGACTTTC. Protein product: CSAQGRGAGGANVLTF.

This chain links TRBV7-9 with TRBJ2-5; a possible D gene is TRBD1 (6 bases). The germline V gene has CDR1 SEHNR and CDR2 FQNEAQ (reference sequence). Between the trimmed V and J ends, which lost 3 bases and 2 bases, there was a span of 19 bases. The CDR3 is made up of 17 amino acids. DNA for the CDR3: TGTGCCAGCAGCTTCTCCGGCTGGGGGCAGCCTCAAGAGACCCAGTACTTC. It is translated as CASSFSGWGQPQETQYF.

The chain carries TRBV10-1 and TRBJ2-3; 10 bases map to TRBD2. The CDR3 length is 15 residues. Trimming cost V 4 bases and J 3 bases; bases outside gene matches: 4. Germline CDR1 WNHNN, CDR2 SYGVQD (reference sequence). The CDR3, as DNA: TGCGCCAGCAGTGCTAGCGGGGGTTTGACAGATACGCAGTATTTT. It specifies CASSASGGLTDTQYF.

This clonotype is a singleton in its sample. The genes are TRBV20-1 and TRBJ2-1, with D maybe TRBD1 (6 bases). The germline V gene encodes CDR1 DFQATT and CDR2 SNEGSKA (reference sequence). This CDR3 is 13 amino acids long. Trimming left V 6 bases short and J 9 bases short, with 18 bases between. In nucleotides, the CDR3 is TGCAGTGCCGCCACAGGGCCGGGCGGTGAGCAGTTCTTC. Translated: CSAATGPGGEQFF.

The rearrangement links TRBV19 to TRBJ1-1; 8 nucleotides line up with TRBD1. The CDR3 loop spans 14 amino acids. Germline CDR1 is LNHDA and CDR2 is SQIVND (reference sequence). The trim removed 6 bases at V and 11 bases at J, leaving 14 bases unmatched. The CDR3: CASSRGQERLRAFF. The CDR3 coding sequence is TGTGCCAGTAGCAGGGGACAGGAACGTCTGCGGGCTTTCTTT.